Below, 8 T cell receptor beta chains from the same sample are listed, as sequenced in a study of lymphopenia after photon versus proton radiotherapy. Method: immunoSEQ multiplex PCR; TCRdb's copy keeps in-frame clones and lacks some. The profile shows tens of thousands of clones, roughly 92% of them singletons. Specimen: peripheral blood, collected from a patient treated with photon-based radiotherapy. Receptors originate from a man in his fifties or sixties with cholangiocarcinoma.

The chain has TRBV19 and TRBJ2-3, with 10 bases that match TRBD2. The germline gives CDR1 LNHDA, CDR2 SQIVND (reference sequence). V dropped 5 bases and J dropped 9; count of bases not matched to a gene: 17. CDR3 length equals 17 residues. The CDR3 nucleotides read TGTGCCAGTAGTCACCTCAGCGGGAGGGCCGTCTCCACAACGCAGTATTTT. Translating gives CASSHLSGRAVSTTQYF.

This rearrangement joins TRBV7-2 to TRBJ1-1; no clear D gene. There are 14 residues in the CDR3. CDR1 and CDR2 (germline): SGHTA, FQGNSA. V dropped 1 base and J dropped 0 bases, with 6 bases sitting between them. The CDR3 region has the DNA TGTGCCAGCAGCTTAGGAGAGGTGAACACTGAAGCTTTCTTT. It translates to CASSLGEVNTEAFF.

The chain combines TRBV28 with TRBJ1-1; D might be TRBD1 (5 bases). Germline values: CDR1 MDHEN, CDR2 SYDVKM. CDR3 length equals 15 residues. Trimming stripped 0 bases from V and 1 base from J, with 9 bases between. CDR3 nucleotide sequence: TGTGCCAGCAGTTTATGGACAGATAAGAACACTGAAGCTTTCTTT. Translation: CASSLWTDKNTEAFF.

The chain has TRBV28 and TRBJ2-7; maybe TRBD1 (6 bases). The CDR3 has 15 amino acids. CDR1 is MDHEN, CDR2 SYDVKM, per germline. The V end was cut by 6 bases, the J end by 2 bases, with 17 bases between. CDR3 in amino acids: CASSLQGSEPYEQYF. CDR3 bases: TGTGCCAGCAGCCTCCAGGGGAGCGAGCCCTACGAGCAGTACTTC. The variable domain in full, completed from reference TRBV28 and TRBJ2-7, reads DVKVTQSSRYLVKRTGEKVFLECVQDMDHENMFWYRQDPGLGLRLIYFSYDVKMKEKGDIPEGYSVSREKKERFSLILESASTNQTSMYLCASSLQGSEPYEQYFGPGTRLTVT.

The chain combines TRBV19 with TRBJ1-2, with 7 bases identical to TRBD1. CDR1 is LNHDA, CDR2 SQIVND, per germline (reference sequence). V was pared by 5 bases and J by 0 bases, with 9 bases of the junction left unmatched. CDR3 length equals 16 residues. The CDR3 DNA reads as TGTGCCAGTAGTCCCCGACAGGGCGCAACTAACTATGGCTACACCTTC. As protein: CASSPRQGATNYGYTF.

The chain combines TRBV5-4 with TRBJ2-7, with 8 bases aligning to TRBD2. The germline V gene encodes CDR1 SGHNT and CDR2 YYREEE (reference sequence). The CDR3 consists of 16 residues. The V and J ends lost 4 bases and 0 bases, in that order; junction bases with no gene match: 9. CDR3 protein: CASSPAGGLHSYEQYF. CDR3 nucleotides: TGTGCCAGCAGCCCCGCGGGGGGTTTACACTCCTACGAGCAGTACTTC.

The J gene is TRBJ1-4, the V gene TRBV15; tentatively, D is TRBD1 (6 bases). CDR1 LNHNV and CDR2 YYDKDF come from the germline V gene (reference sequence). The CDR3 spans 16 residues. The V gene lost 4 bases and the J gene lost 0 bases, with 12 bases spanning the gap. CDR3 DNA sequence: TGTGCCACCAGCAAAGGGACACTAGCAACTAATGAAAAACTGTTTTTT. Translation gives CATSKGTLATNEKLFF.

The chain employs TRBV7-9 and TRBJ2-7, with 8 nucleotides matching TRBD1. Looked up from germline, CDR1 is SEHNR and CDR2 is FQNEAQ (reference sequence). This CDR3 comprises 14 residues. V lost 5 bases, J lost 3 bases, and 6 bases stayed unmatched. The CDR3 nucleotides read TGTGCCAGCAGCCTGTCAGGGACAGGCTACGAGCAGTACTTC. It specifies CASSLSGTGYEQYF.